These 24 T cell receptor beta chains were sequenced from one sample in a study of cytomegalovirus exposure and HLA in healthy donors. Both 60 Vbeta primers and 13 Jbeta primers went into the PCR. TCRdb's table, derived via immunoSEQ multiplex PCR, lists solely in-frame clones and lacks some. The sample lists fewer than 200,000 clones; around 79% were seen once. Sequenced material: PBMCs. These receptors came from a young man in good health and CMV-seronegative.

This chain uses TRBV5-1 with TRBJ2-7; 13 positions agree with TRBD2. After removal of 3 bases from V and 5 bases from J, the junction contained 8 bases not matched to a gene. The CDR3 sequence is 16 residues long. Germline CDR1 is SGHRS and CDR2 is YFSETQ. For the CDR3, the DNA is TGCGCCAGCAGCTCCACTAGCGGGAGGGTCGGGGACGAGCAGTACTTC. Protein: CASSSTSGRVGDEQYF.

V is TRBV18 and J is TRBJ2-3; D might be TRBD2 (5 bases). Trimming left V 1 base short and J 4 bases short, with 15 bases between. The length of the CDR3 is 16 residues. From germline, CDR1 is KGHSH and CDR2 LQKENI. The CDR3 region is CASSPLRESASDTQYF. CDR3 coding DNA: TGTGCCAGCTCACCACTGAGGGAGTCAGCCTCAGATACGCAGTATTTT.

This sequence joins TRBV28 and TRBJ1-2, with a tentative D call TRBD1 (5 bases). Trimming took 4 bases from V and 3 from J, leaving 9 bases between them. The length of the CDR3 is 13 residues. Germline-derived CDR1 and CDR2 are MDHEN and SYDVKM. CDR3 in amino acids: CASSSGLDYGYTF. The CDR3, as DNA: TGTGCCAGCAGTTCAGGGTTGGACTATGGCTACACCTTC.

This clone was counted a few times. The CDR3 loop reads CASSLGGGIGYTGELFF. CDR3 in DNA: TGTGCCAGCAGCTTAGGGGGAGGGATAGGATACACCGGGGAGCTGTTTTTT. The chain is built from TRBV7-2 and TRBJ2-2; 7 bases match TRBD2. The germline V gene encodes CDR1 SGHTA and CDR2 FQGNSA. The CDR3 is 17 residues long. Unmatched junction bases numbered 8, after V lost 1 base and J lost 3 bases.

This clone was detected only once. The rearrangement links TRBV2 to TRBJ2-7, with no clear D. Trimming shortened V by 4 bases and J by 5 bases, and 15 bases separated the two germline ends. Germline CDR1 reads SNHLY; CDR2 reads FYNNEI. The CDR3 runs to 14 residues. CDR3 residues: CASSGLSSGDEQYF. The CDR3 DNA reads TGTGCCAGCAGTGGGTTGAGTTCCGGAGACGAGCAGTACTTC. Full variable domain (remainder filled in from reference TRBV2 and TRBJ2-7): EPEVTQTPSHQVTQMGQEVILRCVPISNHLYFYWYRQILGQKVEFLVSFYNNEISEKSEIFDDQFSVERPDGSNFTLKIRSTKLEDSAMYFCASSGLSSGDEQYFGPGTRLTVT.

The chain has TRBV6-5 and TRBJ1-6, with no clear D. From germline, CDR1 is MNHEY and CDR2 SVGAGI. This CDR3 is 16 amino acids long. Trimming left V 2 bases short and J 4 bases short, with 12 bases between. DNA for the CDR3: TGTGCCAGCAGTTACCAGACGGGTACATATAATTCACCCCTCCACTTT. It encodes CASSYQTGTYNSPLHF.

This clone has only a few counts. The rearrangement joins TRBV18 to TRBJ2-1; 8 bases align to TRBD2. Germline CDR1 and CDR2: KGHSH and LQKENI. J gave up 9 bases and V 0 bases, and 7 bases lay outside the gene matches. The CDR3 covers 15 residues. The CDR3 reads CASSPPSGSHTEQFF. CDR3 DNA sequence: TGTGCCAGCTCACCACCGAGCGGGAGTCACACTGAGCAGTTCTTC.

V is TRBV28 and J is TRBJ2-7; 9 bases agree with TRBD2. CDR3 length equals 14 residues. The V and J ends lost 6 bases and 3 bases, in that order; junction bases with no gene match: 6. Germline lookup yields CDR1 MDHEN and CDR2 SYDVKM. The CDR3 protein is CASRLSGGHYEQYF. In DNA form, the CDR3 reads TGTGCCAGCAGACTTAGCGGGGGCCACTACGAGCAGTACTTC.

This clone was seen a handful of times. The chain carries TRBV5-6 and TRBJ1-2; D uncertain. CDR1 and CDR2 from the germline V gene are SGHDT and YYEEEE. CDR3 length: 16 residues. V gave up 2 bases and J gave up 3 bases, with 17 bases separating them. This CDR3 is CASSFISLSLDYGYTF. CDR3 DNA sequence: TGTGCCAGCAGCTTCATCTCACTTTCACTTGACTATGGCTACACCTTC.

As to this clone: Other DNA sequences of this sample code for an identical CDR3. The chain recombines TRBV7-2 with TRBJ2-6; 7 bases fit TRBD1. The CDR3 has 14 residues. Germline CDR1 and CDR2: SGHTA and FQGNSA. The trim removed 7 bases at V and 5 bases at J, leaving 5 bases unmatched. In DNA, the CDR3 is TGTGCCAGCAAGACAGGGCCGCGGGCCAACGTCCTGACTTTC. Amino acids: CASKTGPRANVLTF. The variable domain in full, with the rest retrieved from reference TRBV7-2 and TRBJ2-6, is GAGVSQSPSNKVTEKGKDVELRCDPISGHTALYWYRQSLGQGLEFLIYFQGNSAPDKSGLPSDRFSAERTGGSVSTLTIQRTQQEDSAVYLCASKTGPRANVLTFGAGSRLTVL.

The chain joins TRBV6-1 to TRBJ1-2; D is undetermined. Trimming removed 8 bases from V and 7 bases from J, with 11 bases in between. This CDR3 contains 11 residues. Looked up from germline, CDR1 is MNHNS and CDR2 is SASEGT. The chain's CDR3 is CASEQAFGYTF. For the CDR3, the DNA is TGTGCCAGCGAGCAGGCTTTTGGCTACACCTTC.

The V gene is TRBV28, the J gene TRBJ2-4; D might be TRBD1 (5 bases). V was cut by 5 bases and J by 7 bases, with 15 bases left in between. Germline V gene lookup returns CDR1 MDHEN and CDR2 SYDVKM. There are 14 residues in the CDR3. For the CDR3, the DNA is TGTGCCAGCAGTAGCCCAGGGATAAGGAACATTCAGTACTTC. It translates to CASSSPGIRNIQYF. Variable domain in full (rest from reference TRBV28 and TRBJ2-4): DVKVTQSSRYLVKRTGEKVFLECVQDMDHENMFWYRQDPGLGLRLIYFSYDVKMKEKGDIPEGYSVSREKKERFSLILESASTNQTSMYLCASSSPGIRNIQYFGAGTRLSVL.

The V gene is TRBV25-1, the J gene TRBJ2-7; a weak D match, TRBD1 (6 bases). The V gene's germline CDR1 is MGHDK and CDR2 SYGVNS. Trimming removed 4 bases from V and 0 bases from J, with 19 bases in between. This CDR3 contains 17 residues. CDR3 coding DNA: TGTGCCAGCAGTGCATTGGGTCACAGGGAAGGCTCCTACGAGCAGTACTTC. Translated: CASSALGHREGSYEQYF.

The V and J genes are TRBV2 and TRBJ2-5; 7 bases line up with TRBD2. This CDR3 has 13 amino acids. V dropped 4 bases and J dropped 5; count of bases not matched to a gene: 4. Germline CDR1 and CDR2: SNHLY and FYNNEI. The CDR3 loop reads CASSGLAGETQYF. CDR3 nucleotides: TGTGCCAGCAGTGGACTAGCCGGGGAGACCCAGTACTTC.

The chain combines TRBV16 with TRBJ1-2, with TRBD1 matching 7 bases. Germline loops: CDR1 KGHSY, CDR2 FQNENV. V was pared by 4 bases and J by 6 bases, with 5 bases of the junction left unmatched. The CDR3 totals 13 residues. This CDR3 reads CASSPQGGDGYTF. In nucleotides, the CDR3 is TGTGCCAGCAGCCCCCAGGGGGGTGATGGCTACACCTTC.

The V gene is TRBV7-6, the J gene TRBJ2-2; 8 bases match TRBD1. The CDR3 is made up of 19 amino acids. The V gene end was trimmed by 5 bases and the J gene end by 1 base; junction bases not matched to a gene: 15. From germline, CDR1 is SGHVS and CDR2 FNYEAQ. The CDR3 here is CASSPHAGSGTGNTGELFF. The DNA of the CDR3 is TGTGCCAGCAGCCCCCATGCGGGGTCGGGGACAGGGAACACCGGGGAGCTGTTTTTT. Combining the CDR3 with reference TRBV7-6 and TRBJ2-2 gives the whole variable domain GAGVSQSPRYKVTKRGQDVALRCDPISGHVSLYWYRQALGQGPEFLTYFNYEAQQDKSGLPNDRFSAERPEGSISTLTIQRTEQRDSAMYRCASSPHAGSGTGNTGELFFGEGSRLTVL.

The sample holds a few counts of this clone. This sequence joins TRBV7-2 and TRBJ2-7; 7 nucleotides agree with TRBD1. J gave up 0 bases and V 5 bases, and 4 bases lay outside the gene matches. The CDR3 sequence is 14 residues long. Germline CDR1 reads SGHTA; CDR2 reads FQGNSA. CDR3 sequence reads: CASSADRSSYEQYF. DNA for the CDR3: TGTGCCAGCAGCGCGGACAGGAGCTCCTACGAGCAGTACTTC.

V gene TRBV6-5 combines with J gene TRBJ1-2, with 9 bases aligning to TRBD1. This CDR3 comprises 13 residues. From germline, CDR1 is MNHEY and CDR2 SVGAGI. V was clipped by 5 bases and J by 5 bases; unmatched bases: 3. The CDR3 DNA sequence: TGTGCCAGCAGTAGGACAGGGGAATATGGCTACACCTTC. It is translated as CASSRTGEYGYTF.

J is TRBJ1-1 and V is TRBV6-5; unclear D gene. The V end lost 6 bases, the J end lost 5 bases, and 13 bases lay between the germline ends. The germline V gene encodes CDR1 MNHEY and CDR2 SVGAGI. This CDR3 is built from 13 residues. The CDR3, as DNA: TGTGCCAGCAGCCGCGACACGACAACTGAAGCTTTCTTT. It encodes CASSRDTTTEAFF.

The chain employs TRBV2 and TRBJ2-5; 7 bases map to TRBD2. Germline CDR1 SNHLY, CDR2 FYNNEI. CDR3 length equals 15 residues. After removal of 5 bases from V and 2 bases from J, the junction contained 8 bases not matched to a gene. Written as DNA, the CDR3 is TGTGCCAGCAGTCTATCCGGGGACTATCAAGAGACCCAGTACTTC. This sequence encodes CASSLSGDYQETQYF.

The rearrangement links TRBV27 to TRBJ2-2; 8 bases align to TRBD2. CDR1 is MNHEY and CDR2 is SMNVEV in the germline V gene (reference sequence). The CDR3 has 16 residues. The J segment lost 4 bases and the V segment lost 6 bases, leaving 10 bases of the junction unmatched. CDR3 bases: TGTGCCAGCAGGAGAGCGGGAGATGAGGGCACCGGGGAGCTGTTTTTT. It translates to CASRRAGDEGTGELFF.

The chain recombines TRBV10-3 with TRBJ2-2, with D tentatively TRBD1 (5 bases). The V gene's germline CDR1 is ENHRY and CDR2 SYGVKD. This CDR3 has 15 amino acids. Trimming removed 1 base at V and 8 bases at J, with 14 bases between. In DNA, the CDR3 is TGTGCCATCAGTGAGTTTGGGGCATTAGAAGGGGAGCTGTTTTTT. This gives the protein CAISEFGALEGELFF.

The chain is built from TRBV5-6 and TRBJ2-4, with 11 nucleotides matching TRBD2. V was pared by 3 bases and J by 9 bases, with 8 bases of the junction left unmatched. Looked up from germline, CDR1 is SGHDT and CDR2 is YYEEEE. CDR3 size: 15 residues. The CDR3 loop reads CASSWISGRAGIQYF. CDR3 bases: TGTGCCAGCAGCTGGATTAGCGGGAGGGCCGGCATTCAGTACTTC.

The J gene is TRBJ2-6, the V gene TRBV6-1; TRBD1 matches at 7 bases. Germline values: CDR1 MNHNS, CDR2 SASEGT. There are 15 residues in the CDR3. The trim removed 2 bases at V and 3 bases at J, leaving 1 base unmatched. The CDR3 bases are TGTGCCAGCAGTGAAACAGGGGTTGGGGCCAACGTCCTGACTTTC. It specifies CASSETGVGANVLTF.